The entry below gives a single T cell receptor beta chain sequence along with its context. Its antigen is not known. An end of the junction differs from the germline gene, which may be a read error. Measured with immunoSEQ multiplex PCR; TCRdb has only the in-frame clones, and not every one. The table includes 90,000 to 130,000 clones, 80% to 95% detected once. These data are taken from a study of CD4+ T cells in melanoma. Study-level findings and limits: Reportedly, melanoma neoantigen-specific CD4+ T cells showed varied differentiation states.

The origin of this receptor is a human donor with melanoma. Sequenced sample: peripheral blood.

For the CDR3, the DNA is TGTGCCAGCAGCGTCACGGGAGGTGAACTGCTTTTT. Its protein product is CASSVTGGELLF. The chain links TRBV27 to TRBJ1-4; D is unresolved. CDR3 length: 12 amino acids. Germline V gene lookup returns CDR1 MNHEY and CDR2 SMNVEV (reference sequence).